Shown below are 13 T cell receptor beta chains from a single sample sequenced in a study of shared clonotypes between healthy human individuals. Profiling relied on immunoSEQ multiplex PCR, and the TCRdb table lists in-frame clones only, not all of them. The table shows approximately 110,000 clones, with around 64% occurring only once. The sequenced sample was memory CD8+ T cells sorted from blood. Stated subset: CD45RO+ cells pooled with CCR7-negative TemRA cells. These receptors were collected from a woman aged 30 to 39 in good health.

The chain links TRBV7-6 to TRBJ2-5; 9 positions match TRBD2. Germline trimming cut 5 bases from V and 1 base from J; bases unmatched to any gene: 5. The germline V gene has CDR1 SGHVS and CDR2 FNYEAQ. The CDR3 runs 15 residues. The CDR3 sequence is CASSPSGRSQETQYF. Written as DNA, the CDR3 is TGTGCCAGCAGCCCGAGCGGGAGGAGCCAAGAGACCCAGTACTTC.

This clone was seen a single time. The J gene is TRBJ2-5, the V gene TRBV9, with 7 nucleotides matching TRBD2. CDR1 and CDR2 from the germline V gene are SGDLS and YYNGEE. The CDR3 length is 13 residues. Trimming removed 3 bases from V and 2 bases from J; junction bases left unmatched: 1. CDR3 sequence: CASSGDYQETQYF. As DNA, the CDR3 is TGTGCCAGCAGCGGGGACTATCAAGAGACCCAGTACTTC.

For this clone: Other nucleotide sequences in the sample specify the same CDR3. The rearrangement joins TRBV6-4 to TRBJ2-1; 13 bases line up with TRBD2. V dropped 0 bases and J dropped 4; count of bases not matched to a gene: 0. The CDR3 covers 16 residues. Germline CDR1 reads MRHNA; CDR2 reads SNTAGT. In DNA, the CDR3 is TGTGCCAGCAGTGACTCGGGACTAGCGGGATACAATGAGCAGTTCTTC. Protein product: CASSDSGLAGYNEQFF.

This chain connects TRBV5-1 to TRBJ1-1; perhaps TRBD1 as D (5 bases). In germline, CDR1 is SGHRS, CDR2 YFSETQ. The ends were cut back, 2 bases at V and 1 base at J, with 15 bases in the middle. The CDR3 contains 16 residues. In nucleotides, the CDR3 is TGCGCCAGCAGCTTCAACCCGACAGATAAGAACACTGAAGCTTTCTTT. Protein: CASSFNPTDKNTEAFF.

The genes are TRBV15 and TRBJ2-2, with 12 positions matching TRBD2. Germline V gene data show CDR1 as LNHNV and CDR2 as YYDKDF (reference sequence). The CDR3 length is 18 residues. V lost 1 base, J lost 4 bases, and 7 bases stayed unmatched. In DNA form, the CDR3 reads TGTGCCACCAGCAGAGGAGCTAGCGGGAGGGGATTCACCGGGGAGCTGTTTTTT. Amino acids: CATSRGASGRGFTGELFF.

The chain couples TRBV2 to TRBJ2-7; the D gene is possibly TRBD1 (5 bases). This CDR3 is 14 amino acids long. From germline, CDR1 is SNHLY and CDR2 FYNNEI. Trimming took 4 bases from V and 0 from J, leaving 10 bases between them. CDR3 amino acids: CASSVWTNSYEQYF. DNA for the CDR3: TGTGCCAGCAGTGTCTGGACAAACTCCTACGAGCAGTACTTC.

The chain has TRBV29-1 and TRBJ2-3; no firm D call. This CDR3 comprises 12 residues. CDR1 and CDR2 (germline): SQVTM, ANQGSEA. Trimming shortened V by 3 bases and J by 0 bases, and 4 bases separated the two germline ends. The CDR3 DNA reads as TGCAGCGTTGAGTTTAGCACAGATACGCAGTATTTT. It translates to CSVEFSTDTQYF.

This chain uses TRBV27 with TRBJ2-1; D not resolved. Per the germline V gene, CDR1 is MNHEY and CDR2 is SMNVEV (reference sequence). CDR3 length: 13 amino acids. The V gene lost 2 bases and the J gene lost 4 bases, with 6 bases spanning the gap. This chain's CDR3 is CASSLGRYNEQFF. In DNA, the CDR3 is TGTGCCAGCAGTTTAGGTCGATACAATGAGCAGTTCTTC.

The gene calls are TRBV7-9 and TRBJ2-7, with D perhaps matching TRBD1 (6 bases). Germline V gene data show CDR1 as SEHNR and CDR2 as FQNEAQ (reference sequence). Between the trimmed V and J ends, which lost 7 bases and 6 bases, there was a span of 19 bases. The CDR3 contains 14 residues. CDR3 in DNA: TGTGCCAGCAAAAGGACAGCTACCGCTGGCGAGCAGTACTTC. This sequence encodes CASKRTATAGEQYF.

This clone has at least ten counts. This chain links TRBV6-1 with TRBJ1-1; D possibly corresponds to TRBD1 (5 bases). V gave up 7 bases and J gave up 8 bases, with 20 bases separating them. The CDR3 is 14 amino acids. Germline V lookup: CDR1 MNHNS, CDR2 SASEGT. CDR3 sequence reads: CASTVGGGSEEAFF. The CDR3 nucleotides are TGTGCCAGCACTGTCGGGGGAGGGAGCGAGGAAGCTTTCTTT.

A single count supports this clone. The rearrangement uses TRBV6-1 and TRBJ2-6; D ambiguous. CDR1 is MNHNS, CDR2 SASEGT, per germline. The CDR3 sequence is 17 residues long. The V end lost 0 bases, the J end lost 0 bases, and 9 bases lay between the germline ends. CDR3 in amino acids: CASSEAHAFSGANVLTF. DNA of the CDR3: TGTGCCAGCAGTGAAGCCCACGCGTTCTCTGGGGCCAACGTCCTGACTTTC.

This clone came up a few times. The chain joins TRBV2 to TRBJ1-1; 10 positions agree with TRBD1. The trim removed 3 bases at V and 1 base at J, leaving 5 bases unmatched. The CDR3 extends over 16 amino acids. Germline CDR1 is SNHLY and CDR2 is FYNNEI. CDR3 in DNA: TGTGCCAGCAGTGACGGGACAGGGGTGACGAACACTGAAGCTTTCTTT. Translation gives CASSDGTGVTNTEAFF. Combining the CDR3 with reference TRBV2 and TRBJ1-1 gives the whole variable domain EPEVTQTPSHQVTQMGQEVILRCVPISNHLYFYWYRQILGQKVEFLVSFYNNEISEKSEIFDDQFSVERPDGSNFTLKIRSTKLEDSAMYFCASSDGTGVTNTEAFFGQGTRLTVV.

The chain combines TRBV13 with TRBJ2-3; 15 bases align to TRBD2. With 5 bases clipped from V and 3 bases from J, the junction kept 9 bases outside the gene matches. This CDR3 region has 18 residues. The germline V gene has CDR1 PRHDT and CDR2 FYEKMQ (reference sequence). The CDR3 DNA follows: TGTGCCAGCAGCCCGCTCGGGACTAGCGGGAGGCTTACAGATACGCAGTATTTT. Its protein product is CASSPLGTSGRLTDTQYF.